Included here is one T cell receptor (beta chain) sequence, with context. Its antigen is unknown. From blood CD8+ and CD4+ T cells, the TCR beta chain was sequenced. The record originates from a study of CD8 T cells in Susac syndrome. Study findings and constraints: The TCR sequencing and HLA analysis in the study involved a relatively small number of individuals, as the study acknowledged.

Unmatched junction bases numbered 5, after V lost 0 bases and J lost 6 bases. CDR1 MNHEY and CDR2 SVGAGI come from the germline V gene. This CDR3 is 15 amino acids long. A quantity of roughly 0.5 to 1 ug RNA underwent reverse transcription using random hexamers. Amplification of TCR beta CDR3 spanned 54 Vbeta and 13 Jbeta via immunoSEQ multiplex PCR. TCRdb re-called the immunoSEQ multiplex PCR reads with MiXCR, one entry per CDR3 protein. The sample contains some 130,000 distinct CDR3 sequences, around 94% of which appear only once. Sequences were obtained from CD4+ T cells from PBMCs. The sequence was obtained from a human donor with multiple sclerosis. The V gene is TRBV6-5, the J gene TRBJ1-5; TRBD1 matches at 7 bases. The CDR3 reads CASSYSGTDGQPQHF. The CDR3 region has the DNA TGTGCCAGCAGTTACTCGGGGACAGACGGTCAGCCCCAGCATTTT.